A single sample is the source of the 28 T cell receptor beta chains below, sequenced in a study of shared clonotypes between healthy human individuals. Assay: immunoSEQ multiplex PCR; the TCRdb copy retains only in-frame clones and omits some. This sample carries around 300,000 clones, around 87% of them seen once, and the ten largest clones take around 15%. The specimen was memory CD8+ T cells sorted from blood. Subset specified: CD45RO+ cells pooled with CCR7-negative TemRA cells. These receptors were taken from a man aged 18 to 35 in good health.

This clone was counted once. V is TRBV5-6 and J is TRBJ2-7; D might be TRBD1 or TRBD2, each matching 5 bases. V was cut by 3 bases and J by 2 bases, with 15 bases left in between. Germline CDR1 is SGHDT and CDR2 is YYEEEE. The CDR3 spans 15 residues. CDR3 amino acids: CASSWGRGPPYEQYF. The CDR3 region has the DNA TGTGCCAGCAGCTGGGGACGCGGCCCTCCCTACGAGCAGTACTTC.

The chain couples TRBV11-2 to TRBJ1-1, with 8 bases fitting TRBD1. Germline CDR1 is SGHAT and CDR2 is FQNNGV. The trim removed 5 bases at V and 5 bases at J, leaving 7 bases unmatched. CDR3 size: 14 residues. In nucleotides, the CDR3 is TGTGCCAGCAGCCCACAGGGGGAGAGGACTGAAGCTTTCTTT. Its protein is CASSPQGERTEAFF.

CDR3 residues: CASSLGGWGQYF. In nucleotides, the CDR3 is TGTGCCAGCAGCTTAGGAGGTTGGGGCCAGTACTTC. V gene TRBV11-2 combines with J gene TRBJ2-5; D not resolved. CDR1 is SGHAT and CDR2 is FQNNGV in the germline V gene. The V end lost 1 base, the J end lost 10 bases, and 10 bases lay between the germline ends. This CDR3 spans 12 amino acids.

The J gene is TRBJ2-2, the V gene TRBV7-6; D unclear. In germline, CDR1 is SGHVS, CDR2 FNYEAQ. CDR3 length equals 13 residues. V lost 5 bases, J lost 4 bases, and 8 bases lay in between. The DNA for the CDR3 is TGTGCCAGCAGCCTAGACCCCACCGGGGAGCTGTTTTTT. Its protein is CASSLDPTGELFF.

Of note for this clone: Within the sample, other DNA sequences also encode this same CDR3. This rearrangement joins TRBV13 to TRBJ1-1; D is perhaps TRBD1 (5 bases). V was shortened by 1 base and J by 1 base, with 10 bases between the two germline ends. Germline CDR1 reads PRHDT; CDR2 reads FYEKMQ (reference sequence). The CDR3 is made up of 15 amino acids. CDR3 sequence: CASSLEGGGNTEAFF. CDR3 sequence (DNA): TGTGCCAGCAGCTTAGAGGGCGGGGGGAACACTGAAGCTTTCTTT. Variable domain in full (rest from reference TRBV13 and TRBJ1-1): AAGVIQSPRHLIKEKRETATLKCYPIPRHDTVYWYQQGPGQDPQFLISFYEKMQSDKGSIPDRFSAQQFSDYHSELNMSSLELGDSALYFCASSLEGGGNTEAFFGQGTRLTVV.

This clone was seen a single time. The genes are TRBV27 and TRBJ1-2; tentatively, D is TRBD1 (5 bases). V was pared by 3 bases and J by 3 bases, with 11 bases between. Germline CDR1 and CDR2: MNHEY and SMNVEV (reference sequence). The CDR3 totals 14 residues. The CDR3 bases are TGTGCCAGCAGTTTTTTGGGGCAAGACTATGGCTACACCTTC. This encodes CASSFLGQDYGYTF.

A few counts support this clone. The genes are TRBV30 and TRBJ1-3; 8 bases match TRBD1. Per the germline V gene, CDR1 is GTSNPN and CDR2 is SVGIG (reference sequence). The CDR3 is made up of 14 amino acids. With 7 bases clipped from V and 4 bases from J, the junction kept 9 bases outside the gene matches. For the CDR3, the DNA is TGTGCCTATAATCAGGGGGCGACAGGAAACACCATATATTTT. This codes for CAYNQGATGNTIYF.

In DNA form, the CDR3 reads TGTGCCAGCATACATACAGGGGACTACGAGCAGTACTTC. Amino acids: CASIHTGDYEQYF. The rearrangement links TRBV28 to TRBJ2-7; TRBD1 aligns across 7 bases. Germline V gene data show CDR1 as MDHEN and CDR2 as SYDVKM. Trimming at V came to 7 bases and at J to 3 bases, leaving 6 bases not matched to a gene. CDR3 length equals 13 residues.

This clone occurred once. The chain has TRBV9 and TRBJ2-1, with D perhaps matching TRBD1 or TRBD2 (6 bases each). CDR1 and CDR2 from the germline V gene are SGDLS and YYNGEE. The CDR3 covers 15 residues. V was cut by 0 bases and J by 8 bases, with 15 bases left in between. The CDR3 spells CASSVVGGGWDEQFF. In DNA, the CDR3 is TGTGCCAGCAGCGTAGTAGGGGGAGGTTGGGATGAGCAGTTCTTC.

The genes are TRBV6-5 and TRBJ2-1; 8 bases line up with TRBD2. V shed 6 bases and J 5 bases; nucleotides not matched to a gene: 6. Germline loops: CDR1 MNHEY, CDR2 SVGAGI. The CDR3 loop spans 14 amino acids. CDR3 residues: CASSPGLAHNEQFF. CDR3 DNA: TGTGCCAGCAGCCCCGGACTAGCACACAATGAGCAGTTCTTC.

This sequence joins TRBV2 and TRBJ2-7; TRBD2 matches at 10 bases. V lost 5 bases to trimming and J lost 2 bases; unmatched junction nucleotides: 6. Looked up from germline, CDR1 is SNHLY and CDR2 is FYNNEI. The CDR3 length is 15 residues. CDR3 coding DNA: TGTGCCAGCAGTCCTGGACTAGCGGTTACCTACGAGCAGTACTTC. Amino acid sequence: CASSPGLAVTYEQYF.

J is TRBJ1-6 and V is TRBV6-6; D gene uncertain. The CDR3 runs to 16 residues. V gave up 4 bases and J gave up 0 bases, with 10 bases separating them. Germline V gene lookup returns CDR1 MNHNY and CDR2 SVGAGI (reference sequence). The CDR3 is CASSSSGSSYNSPLHF. The CDR3 nucleotides read TGTGCCAGCAGTTCGTCCGGGAGCTCCTATAATTCACCCCTCCACTTT.

This rearrangement joins TRBV6-5 to TRBJ2-1, with 12 bases fitting TRBD1. The CDR3 is made up of 16 amino acids. CDR1 MNHEY and CDR2 SVGAGI come from the germline V gene. After removal of 4 bases from V and 6 bases from J, the junction contained 7 bases not matched to a gene. The CDR3 protein is CASSSGTGGLSNEQFF. Written as DNA, the CDR3 is TGTGCCAGCAGTTCCGGGACAGGGGGCCTCAGCAATGAGCAGTTCTTC.

V and J are TRBV6-5 and TRBJ2-3, with 12 bases aligning to TRBD2. J lost 3 bases, V lost 5 bases, and 3 bases had no gene match. The germline CDR1 and CDR2 sequences are MNHEY and SVGAGI. This CDR3 comprises 15 residues. The CDR3 is CASSALAGGTDTQYF. The CDR3 nucleotides read TGTGCCAGCAGTGCCCTAGCGGGAGGGACAGATACGCAGTATTTT.

Points on this clone: This likely stems from a read error, as it lies one base from a far larger clone. The same CDR3 can be traced to other DNA sequences in this sample. The rearrangement links TRBV5-4 to TRBJ2-7; D might be TRBD2 (5 bases). Germline-derived CDR1 and CDR2 are SGHNT and YYREEE (reference sequence). This CDR3 has 14 residues. The CDR3 DNA is TGCGCCAGCAGCTTGGTCGGAGGATCCTACGAGCAGTACTTC. Translation gives CASSLVGGSYEQYF. The entire variable domain, with the rest obtained from reference TRBV5-4 and TRBJ2-7, is as follows: ETGVTQSPTHLIKTRGQQVTLRCSSQSGHNTVSWYQQALGQGPQFIFQYYREEENGRGNFPPRFSGLQFPNYSSELNVNALELDDSALYLCASSLVGGSYEQYFGPGTRLTVT.

The J gene is TRBJ2-2, the V gene TRBV27, with TRBD2 matching 11 bases. CDR1 is MNHEY, CDR2 SMNVEV, per germline (reference sequence). The CDR3 sequence is 18 residues long. The V segment lost 2 bases and the J segment 1 base; nucleotides outside the gene matches: 6. The CDR3 protein is CASSLTPGLAVNTGELFF. The CDR3, as DNA: TGTGCCAGCAGTTTAACCCCGGGACTAGCGGTGAACACCGGGGAGCTGTTTTTT.

The chain combines TRBV14 with TRBJ2-7; 8 bases align to TRBD1. CDR1 SGHDN and CDR2 FVKESK come from the germline V gene. The CDR3 covers 16 residues. V lost 5 bases and J lost 0; bases outside the gene matches: 9. The CDR3 DNA follows: TGTGCCAGCAGCTTCTATCAGGGGGCTTCCTCCTACGAGCAGTACTTC. Translated, it gives CASSFYQGASSYEQYF.

The chain couples TRBV28 to TRBJ2-5; the match to TRBD2 covers 13 bases. CDR3 length: 15 amino acids. Unmatched junction bases numbered 3, after V lost 4 bases and J lost 4 bases. The V gene's germline CDR1 is MDHEN and CDR2 SYDVKM. For the CDR3, the DNA is TGTGCCAGCAGTTGGACTAGCGGGGGCGGAGAGACCCAGTACTTC. It specifies CASSWTSGGGETQYF. The full variable domain, in which reference TRBV28 and TRBJ2-5 provide the parts outside the CDR3, is DVKVTQSSRYLVKRTGEKVFLECVQDMDHENMFWYRQDPGLGLRLIYFSYDVKMKEKGDIPEGYSVSREKKERFSLILESASTNQTSMYLCASSWTSGGGETQYFGPGTRLLVL.

The V call is TRBV12-2, the J call TRBJ2-7; TRBD1, the table's D call, was not compared with the DNA. TRBV12-2 is a listed pseudogene. This CDR3 is built from 19 residues. In DNA form, the CDR3 reads TGTGCAAGTCGCTTAGCGGGGACAGGGTTTTGGCGGGAGCTAATCGAGCAGTACTTC. The encoded protein is CASRLAGTGFWRELIEQYF.

The chain has TRBV10-3 and TRBJ1-4; D possibly corresponds to TRBD1 (5 bases). This CDR3 has 15 amino acids. Germline CDR1 reads ENHRY; CDR2 reads SYGVKD. Deletions cut 0 bases from V and 5 bases from J, with 10 bases between. The CDR3 DNA is TGTGCCATCAGTGAGTCAGGACAAGTGAATGAAAAACTGTTTTTT. As protein: CAISESGQVNEKLFF.

The J gene is TRBJ1-1, the V gene TRBV11-2; D is undetermined. CDR3 length equals 12 residues. V lost 3 bases, J lost 6 bases, and 8 bases lay in between. Germline values: CDR1 SGHAT, CDR2 FQNNGV. In DNA form, the CDR3 reads TGTGCCAGCAGCTTTCCGACGCCTGAAGCTTTCTTT. This codes for CASSFPTPEAFF.

This chain connects TRBV9 to TRBJ1-6; 7 bases map to TRBD1. V shed 5 bases, J shed 15 bases, and the junction held 14 bases outside the gene matches. The CDR3 is 14 residues long. CDR1 is SGDLS, CDR2 YYNGEE, per germline. CDR3 sequence reads: CASSYGQADWGLHF. The DNA for the CDR3 is TGTGCCAGCAGTTACGGACAGGCGGACTGGGGCCTCCACTTT.

This clone was seen once. This chain connects TRBV10-2 to TRBJ1-2, with D uncertain. V gave up 5 bases and J gave up 1 base, with 20 bases separating them. The CDR3 is 17 residues long. The germline V gene has CDR1 WSHSY and CDR2 SAAADI. The CDR3 nucleotides are TGCGCCAGCAGTCAAGCCCCGGGGTTGGGGTTTAACTATGGCTACACCTTC. Its protein is CASSQAPGLGFNYGYTF.

The V and J genes are TRBV6-1 and TRBJ2-4; 8 bases are a match to TRBD2. Germline CDR1 reads MNHNS; CDR2 reads SASEGT. The ends lost 6 bases at V and 1 base at J; junction bases unmatched: 2. The CDR3 has 14 residues. The CDR3 is CASSIAGAKNIQYF. As DNA, the CDR3 is TGTGCCAGCAGCATAGCGGGGGCCAAAAACATTCAGTACTTC.

This clone was observed a few times. Other DNA sequences in this specimen translate into the identical CDR3. The CDR3 protein is CASRPTAANTGELFF. CDR3 nucleotide sequence: TGTGCCAGCAGACCTACAGCAGCGAACACCGGGGAGCTGTTTTTT. V is TRBV28 and J is TRBJ2-2; D gene unclear. The CDR3 length is 15 residues. The V end was cut by 6 bases, the J end by 0 bases, with 11 bases between. Germline V CDR1 and CDR2: MDHEN, SYDVKM.

This clone was counted many times. This chain uses TRBV25-1 with TRBJ2-2; D is perhaps TRBD1 (6 bases). The germline V and J ends were trimmed by 4 bases and 3 bases, with 12 bases remaining between them. The germline CDR1 and CDR2 sequences are MGHDK and SYGVNS. This CDR3 has 15 amino acids. Here the CDR3 reads CASSAQGRDTGELFF. As DNA, the CDR3 is TGTGCCAGCAGTGCACAGGGCCGGGACACCGGGGAGCTGTTTTTT. The variable domain in full, with the rest retrieved from reference TRBV25-1 and TRBJ2-2, is EADIYQTPRYLVIGTGKKITLECSQTMGHDKMYWYQQDPGMELHLIHYSYGVNSTEKGDLSSESTVSRIRTEHFPLTLESARPSHTSQYLCASSAQGRDTGELFFGEGSRLTVL.

The V gene is TRBV7-2, the J gene TRBJ2-5; 8 positions agree with TRBD2. The germline V gene has CDR1 SGHTA and CDR2 FQGNSA. The CDR3 consists of 17 residues. The trim removed 2 bases at V and 5 bases at J, leaving 13 bases unmatched. The CDR3 spells CASSLTAGGSLGETQYF. In DNA, the CDR3 is TGTGCCAGCAGCTTAACGGCGGGAGGATCCCTTGGGGAGACCCAGTACTTC.

Concerning this clone itself: Other DNA sequences in the sample encode the same CDR3. The chain is built from TRBV6-6 and TRBJ2-7; no reliable D call. The CDR3 length is 13 residues. Trimming shortened V by 2 bases and J by 0 bases, and 5 bases separated the two germline ends. The germline CDR1 and CDR2 sequences are MNHNY and SVGAGI (reference sequence). In DNA, the CDR3 is TGTGCCAGCAGTTACGCGGACTCCTACGAGCAGTACTTC. Translation gives CASSYADSYEQYF.